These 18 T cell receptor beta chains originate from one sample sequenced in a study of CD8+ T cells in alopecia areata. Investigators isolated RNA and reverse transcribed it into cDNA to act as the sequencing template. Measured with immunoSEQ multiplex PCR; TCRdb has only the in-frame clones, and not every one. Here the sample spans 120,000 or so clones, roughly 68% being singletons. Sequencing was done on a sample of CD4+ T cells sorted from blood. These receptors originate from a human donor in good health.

The CDR3 loop reads CASSQGSRGGVSYEQYF. The DNA for the CDR3 is TGCGCCAGCAGCCAAGGGTCCAGGGGAGGGGTATCCTACGAGCAGTACTTC. The V gene is TRBV4-1, the J gene TRBJ2-7, with D maybe TRBD2 (7 bases). CDR1 and CDR2 (germline): MGHRA, YSYEKL. This CDR3 region has 17 residues. Trimming took 1 base from V and 1 from J, leaving 17 bases between them.

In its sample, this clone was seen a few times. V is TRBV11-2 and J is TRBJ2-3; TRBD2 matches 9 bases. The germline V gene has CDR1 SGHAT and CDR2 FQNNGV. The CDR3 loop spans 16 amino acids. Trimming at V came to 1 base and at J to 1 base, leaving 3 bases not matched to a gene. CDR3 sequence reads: CASSLVSSGGTDTQYF. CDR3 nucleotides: TGTGCCAGCAGCTTAGTTTCTAGCGGGGGCACAGATACGCAGTATTTT.

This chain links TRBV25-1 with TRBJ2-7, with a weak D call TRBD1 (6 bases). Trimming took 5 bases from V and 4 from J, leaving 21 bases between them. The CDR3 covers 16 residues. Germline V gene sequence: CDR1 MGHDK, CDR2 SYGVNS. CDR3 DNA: TGTGCCAGCAGTTCACGCTCAGGGGTCGGATTTTACGAGCAGTACTTC. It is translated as CASSSRSGVGFYEQYF.

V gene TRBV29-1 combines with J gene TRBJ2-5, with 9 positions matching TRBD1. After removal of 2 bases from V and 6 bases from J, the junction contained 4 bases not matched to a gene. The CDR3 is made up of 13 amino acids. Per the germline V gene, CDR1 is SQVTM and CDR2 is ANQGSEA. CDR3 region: CSVETGGTKTQYF. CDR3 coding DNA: TGCAGCGTTGAAACAGGGGGCACAAAGACCCAGTACTTC. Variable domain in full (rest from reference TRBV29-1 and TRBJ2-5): SAVISQKPSRDICQRGTSLTIQCQVDSQVTMMFWYRQQPGQSLTLIATANQGSEATYESGFVIDKFPISRPNLTFSTLTVSNMSPEDSSIYLCSVETGGTKTQYFGPGTRLLVL.

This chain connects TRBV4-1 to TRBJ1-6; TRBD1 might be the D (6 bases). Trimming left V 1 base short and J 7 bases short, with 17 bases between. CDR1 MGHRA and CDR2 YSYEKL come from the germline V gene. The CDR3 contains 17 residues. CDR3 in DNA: TGCGCCAGCAGCCAAGGGGCAGGGGAAAGGAAAAATTCACCCCTCCACTTT. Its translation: CASSQGAGERKNSPLHF.

CDR3 nucleotide sequence: TGTGCCAGCAGTTTGGGCAGGGGGTTTGAGCAGTTCTTC. Protein: CASSLGRGFEQFF. This rearrangement joins TRBV27 to TRBJ2-1, with 7 bases identical to TRBD1. The ends lost 3 bases at V and 9 bases at J; junction bases unmatched: 5. CDR3 length: 13 residues. CDR1 is MNHEY and CDR2 is SMNVEV in the germline V gene (reference sequence).

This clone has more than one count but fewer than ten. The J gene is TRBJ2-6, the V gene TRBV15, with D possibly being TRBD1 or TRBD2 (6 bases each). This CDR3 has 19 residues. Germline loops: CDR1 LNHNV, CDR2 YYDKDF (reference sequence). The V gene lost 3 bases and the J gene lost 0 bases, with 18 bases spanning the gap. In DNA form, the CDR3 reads TGTGCCACCAGCAGCCCGGGGGCGGATCTAATCTCTGGGGCCAACGTCCTGACTTTC. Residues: CATSSPGADLISGANVLTF. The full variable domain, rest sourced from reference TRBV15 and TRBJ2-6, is DAMVIQNPRYQVTQFGKPVTLSCSQTLNHNVMYWYQQKSSQAPKLLFHYYDKDFNNEADTPDNFQSRRPNTSFCFLDIRSPGLGDTAMYLCATSSPGADLISGANVLTFGAGSRLTVL.

The CDR3, as DNA: TGCAGCGTTGGGTTGGGTTCCTACGAGCAGTACTTC. This sequence encodes CSVGLGSYEQYF. This chain uses TRBV29-1 with TRBJ2-7; unclear D gene. Trimming took off 4 bases at V and 1 base at J, with 8 bases between the two ends. Germline assignment: CDR1 SQVTM and CDR2 ANQGSEA. The length of the CDR3 is 12 residues.

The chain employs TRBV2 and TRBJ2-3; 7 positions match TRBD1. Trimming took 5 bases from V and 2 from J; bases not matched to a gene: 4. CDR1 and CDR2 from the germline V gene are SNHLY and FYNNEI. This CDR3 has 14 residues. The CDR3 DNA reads TGTGCCAGCAGTCGACAGGGCGTCACAGATACGCAGTATTTT. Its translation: CASSRQGVTDTQYF.

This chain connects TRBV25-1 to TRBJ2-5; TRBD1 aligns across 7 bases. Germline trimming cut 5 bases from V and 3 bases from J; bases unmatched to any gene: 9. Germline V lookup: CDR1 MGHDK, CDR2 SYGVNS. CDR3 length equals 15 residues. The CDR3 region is CASSPPQGLKETQYF. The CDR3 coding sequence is TGTGCCAGCAGTCCACCACAGGGGCTCAAAGAGACCCAGTACTTC.

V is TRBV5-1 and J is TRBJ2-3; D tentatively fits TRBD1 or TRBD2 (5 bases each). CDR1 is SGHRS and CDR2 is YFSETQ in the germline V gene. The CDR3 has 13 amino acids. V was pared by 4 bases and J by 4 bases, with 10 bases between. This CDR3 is CASSPGRADTQYF. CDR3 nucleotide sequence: TGCGCCAGCAGCCCGGGGCGGGCAGATACGCAGTATTTT.

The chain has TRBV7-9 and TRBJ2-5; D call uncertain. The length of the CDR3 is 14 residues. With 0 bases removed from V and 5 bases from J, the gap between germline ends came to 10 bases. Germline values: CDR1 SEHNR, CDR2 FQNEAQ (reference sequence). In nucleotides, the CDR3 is TGTGCCAGCAGCTTAGCGAGTCCTGGGGAGACCCAGTACTTC. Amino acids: CASSLASPGETQYF.

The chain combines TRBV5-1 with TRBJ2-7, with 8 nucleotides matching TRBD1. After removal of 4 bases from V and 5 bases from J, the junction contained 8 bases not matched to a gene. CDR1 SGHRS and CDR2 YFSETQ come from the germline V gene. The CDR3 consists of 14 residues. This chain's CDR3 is CASSPGQVRNEQYF. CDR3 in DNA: TGCGCCAGCAGCCCGGGACAGGTAAGGAACGAGCAGTACTTC.

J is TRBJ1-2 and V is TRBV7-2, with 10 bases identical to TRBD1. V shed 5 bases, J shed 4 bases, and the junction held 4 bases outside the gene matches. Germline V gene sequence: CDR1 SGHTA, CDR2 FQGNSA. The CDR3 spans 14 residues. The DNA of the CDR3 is TGTGCCAGCAGCAGTGACAGGGGGCCCTATGGCTACACCTTC. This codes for CASSSDRGPYGYTF.

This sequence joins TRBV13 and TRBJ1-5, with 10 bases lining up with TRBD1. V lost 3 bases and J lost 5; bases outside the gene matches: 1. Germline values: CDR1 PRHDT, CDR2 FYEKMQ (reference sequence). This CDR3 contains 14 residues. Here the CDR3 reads CASSFGQGDQPQHF. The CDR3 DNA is TGTGCCAGCAGCTTCGGACAGGGGGATCAGCCCCAGCATTTT. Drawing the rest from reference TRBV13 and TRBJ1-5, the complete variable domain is AAGVIQSPRHLIKEKRETATLKCYPIPRHDTVYWYQQGPGQDPQFLISFYEKMQSDKGSIPDRFSAQQFSDYHSELNMSSLELGDSALYFCASSFGQGDQPQHFGDGTRLSIL.

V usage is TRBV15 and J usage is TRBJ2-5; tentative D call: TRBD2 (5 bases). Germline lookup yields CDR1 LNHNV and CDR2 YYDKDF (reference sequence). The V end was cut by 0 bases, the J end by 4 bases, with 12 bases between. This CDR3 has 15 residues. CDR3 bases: TGTGCCACCAGCAGAGAAGCGGCCTCTGGAGAGACCCAGTACTTC. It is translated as CATSREAASGETQYF.

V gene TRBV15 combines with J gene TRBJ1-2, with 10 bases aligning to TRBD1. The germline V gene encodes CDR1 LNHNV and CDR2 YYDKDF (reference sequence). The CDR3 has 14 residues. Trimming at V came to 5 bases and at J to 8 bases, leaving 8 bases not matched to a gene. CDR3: CATSGGTGARGYTF. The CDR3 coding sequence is TGTGCCACCAGCGGAGGGACAGGGGCGAGGGGCTACACCTTC.

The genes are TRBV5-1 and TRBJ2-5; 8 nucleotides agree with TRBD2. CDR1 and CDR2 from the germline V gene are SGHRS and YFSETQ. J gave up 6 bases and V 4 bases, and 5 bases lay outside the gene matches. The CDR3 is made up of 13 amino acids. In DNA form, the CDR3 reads TGCGCCAGCAGCCCCGGGGGGGCCCAGACCCAGTACTTC. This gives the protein CASSPGGAQTQYF.